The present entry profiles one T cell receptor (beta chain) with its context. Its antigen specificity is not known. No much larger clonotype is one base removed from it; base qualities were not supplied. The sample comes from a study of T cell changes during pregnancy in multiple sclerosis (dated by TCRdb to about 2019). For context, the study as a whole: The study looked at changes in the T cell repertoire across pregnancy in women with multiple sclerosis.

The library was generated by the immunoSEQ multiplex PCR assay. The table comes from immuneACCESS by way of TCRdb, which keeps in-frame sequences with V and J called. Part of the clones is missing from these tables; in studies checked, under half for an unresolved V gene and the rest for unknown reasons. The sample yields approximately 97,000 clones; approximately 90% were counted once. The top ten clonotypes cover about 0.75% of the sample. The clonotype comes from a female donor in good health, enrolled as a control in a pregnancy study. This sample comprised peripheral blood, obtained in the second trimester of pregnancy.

The bases read TGTGCCAGCACCAGCGGGAGAAACTCGCAGTATTTT. Its product reads: CASTSGRNSQYF. The receptor chain draws on TRBV25-1 and TRBJ2-3; TRBD2 lines up with 8 middle nucleotides. Trimming removed 7 bases from V and 10 bases from J; the gene matches leave 7 bases unexplained. Taken from the germline V gene, the CDR1 and CDR2 loops are MGHDK and SYGVNS. From cysteine to phenylalanine, the CDR3 is 12 amino acids long. The only DNA kept is the CDR3, 36 bases in frame from the first base.